This is a list of T cell receptor beta chains from one sample in a study of cytomegalovirus exposure and HLA in healthy donors. The protocol was immunoSEQ multiplex PCR, while the TCRdb copy is restricted to in-frame clones and leaves out a portion. The data contain 220,000 or so clones, roughly 84% of them singletons. The sequenced sample was PBMCs. The receptors derive from a woman aged 30 to 39 in good health and CMV-seropositive. Both conserved end residues are part of each CDR3. A clone size is listed for some rows: how often the clone was seen (once, few, many), or a class if it is expanded.

V: TRBV19
J: TRBJ2-6
size: NA
CDR3: CASITGTAKDSGANVLTF

V: TRBV5-1
J: TRBJ2-7
size: NA
CDR3: CASSLGDRDAAEQYF

V: TRBV25-1
J: TRBJ2-1
size: NA
CDR3: CASSGGAGGKDEQFF

V: TRBV2
J: TRBJ2-7
size: NA
CDR3: CASEGRDRYEQYF

V: TRBV28
J: TRBJ2-7
size: once
CDR3: CASSGRGSGRYEQYF

V: TRBV20-1
J: TRBJ2-5
size: NA
CDR3: CSAASETQYF

V: TRBV5-6
J: TRBJ2-7
size: NA
CDR3: CASSPSVSSVDEQYF

V: TRBV19
J: TRBJ2-1
size: NA
CDR3: CASSIGGDPNEQFF

V: TRBV5-4
J: TRBJ1-1
size: NA
CDR3: CASSLDTNTEAFF

V: TRBV4-1
J: TRBJ2-7
size: NA
CDR3: CASSQDSGVPYEQYF

V: TRBV19
J: TRBJ2-7
size: NA
CDR3: CASSITGGIGYEQYF

V: TRBV7-9
J: TRBJ1-5
size: NA
CDR3: CASSADSWQPQHF

V: TRBV6-1
J: TRBJ1-4
size: NA
CDR3: CASSDRQVLNEKLFF

V: TRBV4-2
J: TRBJ1-1
size: NA
CDR3: CASSHASGNTEAFF

V: TRBV11-2
J: TRBJ2-1
size: few
CDR3: CASSSRGSSYNEQFF

V: TRBV4-1
J: TRBJ1-5
size: NA
CDR3: CASSQATGYSNQPQHF

V: TRBV6-1
J: TRBJ1-1
size: NA
CDR3: CASSGGATVEAFF

V: TRBV7-9
J: TRBJ2-5
size: NA
CDR3: CASSFGQTQETQYF

V: TRBV5-6
J: TRBJ2-3
size: NA
CDR3: CASRTSGDTDTQYF

V: TRBV6-5
J: TRBJ2-7
size: once
CDR3: CASSLRVAYEQYF

V: TRBV27
J: TRBJ2-2
size: NA
CDR3: CASSKLRGWTGELFF

V: TRBV6-1
J: TRBJ1-2
size: NA
CDR3: CASSALPGTFYGYTF

V: TRBV30
J: TRBJ2-1
size: NA
CDR3: CAWTQGNYNEQFF

V: TRBV28
J: TRBJ1-5
size: NA
CDR3: CASTLAGGGIEQPQHF

V: TRBV4-1
J: TRBJ2-1
size: once
CDR3: CASSQDRWGGLEMGQFF

V: TRBV27
J: TRBJ1-2
size: NA
CDR3: CASKRGAKGDGYTF

V: TRBV28
J: TRBJ1-2
size: NA
CDR3: CASSLWETIDGYTF

V: TRBV7-2
J: TRBJ2-5
size: NA
CDR3: CASSLMAGQETQYF

V: TRBV7-2
J: TRBJ2-1
size: NA
CDR3: CASSLEGAQSNEQFF

V: TRBV14
J: TRBJ2-7
size: NA
CDR3: CASSQSITYEQYF

V: TRBV10-3
J: TRBJ2-3
size: few
CDR3: CAISEPGGSTDTQYF

V: TRBV15
J: TRBJ1-3
size: NA
CDR3: CATSREPRGEGNTIYF

V: TRBV5-6
J: TRBJ1-5
size: NA
CDR3: CASSLAGAQGNQPQHF

V: TRBV6-5
J: TRBJ1-4
size: NA
CDR3: CASSNSEKLFF

V: TRBV30
J: TRBJ2-1
size: NA
CDR3: CAWSYRDEQFF

V: TRBV25-1
J: TRBJ2-1
size: NA
CDR3: CASSEWSSGGRQFF

V: TRBV30
J: TRBJ1-2
size: NA
CDR3: CAWSPGGYGYTF

V: TRBV6-1
J: TRBJ1-5
size: NA
CDR3: CASSVTGQLNQPQHF

V: TRBV7-3
J: TRBJ2-7
size: NA
CDR3: CASSLDEGHEQYF

V: TRBV4-3
J: TRBJ2-1
size: NA
CDR3: CASSHSGRADNEQFF

V: TRBV7-6
J: TRBJ2-1
size: NA
CDR3: CASSLAYVRAGGLDEQFF

V: TRBV5-6
J: TRBJ1-2
size: NA
CDR3: CASSLEGGRWVHTF

V: TRBV7-3
J: TRBJ2-7
size: NA
CDR3: CASSLEGVGYEQYF

V: TRBV9
J: TRBJ1-2
size: once
CDR3: CASREPGQGGYGYTF

V: TRBV13
J: TRBJ1-2
size: many
CDR3: CASSLAREEYYGYTF

V: TRBV4-1
J: TRBJ1-1
size: NA
CDR3: CASSQPKNTEAFF

V: TRBV11-3
J: TRBJ2-3
size: NA
CDR3: CASSPPSDTQYF

V: TRBV27
J: TRBJ2-7
size: NA
CDR3: CASQVGTSATYEQYF

V: TRBV2
J: TRBJ1-2
size: NA
CDR3: CASTLGADYGYTF

V: TRBV9
J: TRBJ2-7
size: NA
CDR3: CASSPSGTPHWEQYF

V: TRBV10-1
J: TRBJ2-1
size: NA
CDR3: CASSQPEVGDIQFF

V: TRBV6-5
J: TRBJ1-1
size: NA
CDR3: CASSRVKDTEAFF

V: TRBV19
J: TRBJ1-2
size: NA
CDR3: CASGGAGIYGYTF

V: TRBV2
J: TRBJ2-4
size: NA
CDR3: CASGRENIQYF

V: TRBV6-6
J: TRBJ2-1
size: NA
CDR3: CASSYSKGGEQFF

V: TRBV27
J: TRBJ1-1
size: NA
CDR3: CASSLGIKGGEAFF

V: TRBV27
J: TRBJ2-7
size: NA
CDR3: CASSPSPGLAYSYEQYF

V: TRBV9
J: TRBJ2-1
size: once
CDR3: CASSPRLAGEYNEQFF

V: TRBV30
J: TRBJ1-2
size: once
CDR3: CAWSVLPVTNYGYTF

V: TRBV7-8
J: TRBJ1-5
size: NA
CDR3: CASSFYPNQPQHF